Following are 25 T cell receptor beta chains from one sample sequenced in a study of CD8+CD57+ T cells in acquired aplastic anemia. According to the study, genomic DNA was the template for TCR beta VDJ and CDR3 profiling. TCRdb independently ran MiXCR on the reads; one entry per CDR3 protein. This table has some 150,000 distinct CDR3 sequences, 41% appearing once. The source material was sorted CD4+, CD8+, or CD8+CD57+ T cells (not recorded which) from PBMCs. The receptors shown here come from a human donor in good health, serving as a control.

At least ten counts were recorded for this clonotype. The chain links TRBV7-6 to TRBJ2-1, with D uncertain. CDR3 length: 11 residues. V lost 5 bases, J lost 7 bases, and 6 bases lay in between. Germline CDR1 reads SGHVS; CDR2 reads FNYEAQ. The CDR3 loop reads CASSPGNEQFF. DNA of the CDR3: TGTGCCAGCAGCCCCGGGAATGAGCAGTTCTTC.

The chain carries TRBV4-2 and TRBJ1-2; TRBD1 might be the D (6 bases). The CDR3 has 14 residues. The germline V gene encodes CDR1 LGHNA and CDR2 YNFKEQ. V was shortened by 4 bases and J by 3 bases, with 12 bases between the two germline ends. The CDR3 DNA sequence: TGTGCCAGCAGCCCCAACAGGGCGGACTATGGCTACACCTTC. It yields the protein CASSPNRADYGYTF.

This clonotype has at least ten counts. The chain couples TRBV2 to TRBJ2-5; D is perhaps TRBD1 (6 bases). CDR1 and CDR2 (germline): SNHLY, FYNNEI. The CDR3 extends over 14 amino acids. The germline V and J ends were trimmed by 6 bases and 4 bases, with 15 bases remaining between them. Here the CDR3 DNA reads TGTGCCAGCAGCGACGGGACATACCGAGAGACCCAGTACTTC. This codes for CASSDGTYRETQYF.

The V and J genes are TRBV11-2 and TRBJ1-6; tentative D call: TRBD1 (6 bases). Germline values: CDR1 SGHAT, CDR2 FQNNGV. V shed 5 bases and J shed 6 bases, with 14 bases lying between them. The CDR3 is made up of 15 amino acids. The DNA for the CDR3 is TGTGCCAGCAGCGGGACGACAGGTCCTAATTCACCCCTCCACTTT. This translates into CASSGTTGPNSPLHF.

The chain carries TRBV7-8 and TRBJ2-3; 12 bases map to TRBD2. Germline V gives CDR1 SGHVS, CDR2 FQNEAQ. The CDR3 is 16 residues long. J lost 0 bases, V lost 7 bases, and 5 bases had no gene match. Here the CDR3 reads CASTRGTSGSTDTQYF. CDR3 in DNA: TGTGCCAGCACCCGGGGGACTAGCGGGAGCACAGATACGCAGTATTTT. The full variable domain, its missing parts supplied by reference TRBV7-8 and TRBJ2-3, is GAGVSQSPRYKVAKRGQDVALRCDPISGHVSLFWYQQALGQGPEFLTYFQNEAQLDKSGLPSDRFFAERPEGSVSTLKIQRTQQEDSAVYLCASTRGTSGSTDTQYFGPGTRLTVL.

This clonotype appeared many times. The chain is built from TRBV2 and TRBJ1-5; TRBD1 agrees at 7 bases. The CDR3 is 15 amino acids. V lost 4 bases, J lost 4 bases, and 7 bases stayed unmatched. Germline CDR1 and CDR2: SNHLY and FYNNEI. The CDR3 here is CASSGDSGGNQPQHF. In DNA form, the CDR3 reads TGTGCCAGCAGTGGGGACAGTGGGGGTAATCAGCCCCAGCATTTT.

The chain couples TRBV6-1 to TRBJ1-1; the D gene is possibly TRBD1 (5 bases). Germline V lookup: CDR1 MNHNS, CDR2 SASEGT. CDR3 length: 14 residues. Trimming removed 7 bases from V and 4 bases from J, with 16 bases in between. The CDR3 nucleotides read TGTGCCAGCACCTCCGTGGGGGGGGGCACTGAAGCTTTCTTT. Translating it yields CASTSVGGGTEAFF.

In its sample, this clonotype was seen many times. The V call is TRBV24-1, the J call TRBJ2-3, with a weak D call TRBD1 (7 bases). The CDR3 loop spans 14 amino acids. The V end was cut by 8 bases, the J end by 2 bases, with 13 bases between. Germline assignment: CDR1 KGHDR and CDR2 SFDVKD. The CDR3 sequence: CATMAGGFTDTQYF. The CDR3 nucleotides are TGTGCCACCATGGCAGGGGGGTTCACAGATACGCAGTATTTT.

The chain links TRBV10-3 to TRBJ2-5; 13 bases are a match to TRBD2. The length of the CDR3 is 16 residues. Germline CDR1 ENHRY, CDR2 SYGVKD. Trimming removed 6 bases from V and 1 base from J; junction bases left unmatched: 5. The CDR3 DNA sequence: TGTGCCATCAGCCTTGGACTAGCGGGGGTCCAAGAGACCCAGTACTTC. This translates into CAISLGLAGVQETQYF.

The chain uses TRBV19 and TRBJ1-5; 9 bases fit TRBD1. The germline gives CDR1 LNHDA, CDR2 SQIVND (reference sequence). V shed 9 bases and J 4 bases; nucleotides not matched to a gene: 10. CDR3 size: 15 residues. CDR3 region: CASQSGQGLNQPQHF. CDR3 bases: TGTGCCAGCCAGTCCGGACAGGGGCTTAATCAGCCCCAGCATTTT.

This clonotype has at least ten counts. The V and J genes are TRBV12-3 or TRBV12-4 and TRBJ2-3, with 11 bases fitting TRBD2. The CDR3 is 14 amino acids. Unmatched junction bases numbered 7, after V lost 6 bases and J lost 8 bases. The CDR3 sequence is CASSYSGGGATQYF. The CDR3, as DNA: TGTGCCAGCAGCTATAGCGGGGGGGGAGCTACGCAGTATTTT.

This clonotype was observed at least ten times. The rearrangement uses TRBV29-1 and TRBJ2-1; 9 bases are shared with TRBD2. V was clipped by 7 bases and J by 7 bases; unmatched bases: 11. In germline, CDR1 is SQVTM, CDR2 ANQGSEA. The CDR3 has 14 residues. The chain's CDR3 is CSATTRLADNEQFF. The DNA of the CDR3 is TGCAGCGCGACGACCCGACTAGCGGATAATGAGCAGTTCTTC.

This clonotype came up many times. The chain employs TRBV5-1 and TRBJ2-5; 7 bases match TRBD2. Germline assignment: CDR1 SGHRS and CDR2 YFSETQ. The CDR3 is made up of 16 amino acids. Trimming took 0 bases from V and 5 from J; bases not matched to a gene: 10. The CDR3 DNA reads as TGCGCCAGCAGCTTGGCAGGGAGGGGAAAGGGGGAGACCCAGTACTTC. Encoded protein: CASSLAGRGKGETQYF.

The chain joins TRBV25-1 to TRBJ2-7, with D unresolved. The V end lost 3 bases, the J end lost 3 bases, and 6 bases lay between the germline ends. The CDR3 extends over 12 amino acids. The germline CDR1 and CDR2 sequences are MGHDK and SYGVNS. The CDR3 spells CASSDYIYEQYF. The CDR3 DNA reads TGTGCCAGCAGTGACTACATCTACGAGCAGTACTTC.

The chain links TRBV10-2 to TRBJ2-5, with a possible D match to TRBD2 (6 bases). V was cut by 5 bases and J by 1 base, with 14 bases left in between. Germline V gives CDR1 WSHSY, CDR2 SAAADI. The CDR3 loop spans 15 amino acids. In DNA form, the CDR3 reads TGCGCCAGCAGTCAGACCGGGACTTCCCAAGAGACCCAGTACTTC. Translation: CASSQTGTSQETQYF.

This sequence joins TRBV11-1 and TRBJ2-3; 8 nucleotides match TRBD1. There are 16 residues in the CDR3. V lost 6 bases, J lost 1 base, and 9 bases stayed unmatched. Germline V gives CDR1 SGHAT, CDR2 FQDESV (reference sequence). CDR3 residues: CASSRSQGVGTDTQYF. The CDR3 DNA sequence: TGTGCCAGCAGTCGCTCACAGGGGGTAGGCACAGATACGCAGTATTTT. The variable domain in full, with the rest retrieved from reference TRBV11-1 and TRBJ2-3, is EAEVAQSPRYKITEKSQAVAFWCDPISGHATLYWYRQILGQGPELLVQFQDESVVDDSQLPKDRFSAERLKGVDSTLKIQPAELGDSAMYLCASSRSQGVGTDTQYFGPGTRLTVL.

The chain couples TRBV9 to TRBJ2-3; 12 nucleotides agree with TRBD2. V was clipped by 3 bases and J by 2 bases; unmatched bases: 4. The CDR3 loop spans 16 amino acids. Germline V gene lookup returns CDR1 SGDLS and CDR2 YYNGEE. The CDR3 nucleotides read TGTGCCAGCAGCGAAACTAGCGGGGGGTACACAGATACGCAGTATTTT. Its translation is CASSETSGGYTDTQYF.

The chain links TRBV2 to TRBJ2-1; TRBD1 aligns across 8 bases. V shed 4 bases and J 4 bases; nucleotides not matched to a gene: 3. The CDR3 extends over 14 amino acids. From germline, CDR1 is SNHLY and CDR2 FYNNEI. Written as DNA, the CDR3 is TGTGCCAGCAGTGTACAGGGGGAATACAATGAGCAGTTCTTC. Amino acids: CASSVQGEYNEQFF.

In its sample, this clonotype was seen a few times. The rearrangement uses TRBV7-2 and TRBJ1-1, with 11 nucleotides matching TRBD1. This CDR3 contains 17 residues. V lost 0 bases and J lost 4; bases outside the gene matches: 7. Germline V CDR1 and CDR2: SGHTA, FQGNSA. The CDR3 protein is CASSLARTGGRGTEAFF. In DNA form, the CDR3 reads TGTGCCAGCAGCTTAGCGAGGACAGGGGGCCGCGGCACTGAAGCTTTCTTT.

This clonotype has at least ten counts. This chain's CDR3 is CAITPEGMGYGYTF. In DNA, the CDR3 is TGTGCCATCACCCCGGAGGGGATGGGCTATGGCTACACCTTC. V and J are TRBV10-3 and TRBJ1-2, with D tentatively TRBD1 (5 bases). With 7 bases removed from V and 4 bases from J, the gap between germline ends came to 16 bases. The length of the CDR3 is 14 residues. The germline gives CDR1 ENHRY, CDR2 SYGVKD.

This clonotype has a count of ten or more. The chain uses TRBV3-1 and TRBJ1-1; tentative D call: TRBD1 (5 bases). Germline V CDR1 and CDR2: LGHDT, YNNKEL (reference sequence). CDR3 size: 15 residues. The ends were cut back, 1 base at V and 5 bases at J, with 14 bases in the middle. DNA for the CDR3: TGTGCCAGCAGCCAAGGTGGGGGAGGTAGAACTGAAGCTTTCTTT. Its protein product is CASSQGGGGRTEAFF.

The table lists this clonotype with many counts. DNA for the CDR3: TGTGCCACGGGAGGACAGGGTTCTAGCACAGATACGCAGTATTTT. Translated, it gives CATGGQGSSTDTQYF. This rearrangement joins TRBV12-3 or TRBV12-4 to TRBJ2-3; possibly TRBD1 for D (8 bases). The CDR3 covers 15 residues. V was shortened by 10 bases and J by 0 bases, with 17 bases between the two germline ends.

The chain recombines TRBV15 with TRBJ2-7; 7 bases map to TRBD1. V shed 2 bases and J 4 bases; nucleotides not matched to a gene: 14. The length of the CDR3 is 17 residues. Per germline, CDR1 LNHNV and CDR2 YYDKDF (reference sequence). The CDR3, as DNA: TGTGCCACCAGCAGAAACCGACAGGGCCACGCTCGATACGAGCAGTACTTC. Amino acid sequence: CATSRNRQGHARYEQYF.

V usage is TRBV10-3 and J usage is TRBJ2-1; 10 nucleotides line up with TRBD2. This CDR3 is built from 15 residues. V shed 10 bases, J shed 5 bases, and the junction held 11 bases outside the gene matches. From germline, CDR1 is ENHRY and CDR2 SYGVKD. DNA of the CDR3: TGTGCCACCGGGTCAGGCCTAGCGGGGGACAATGAGCAGTTCTTC. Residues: CATGSGLAGDNEQFF.

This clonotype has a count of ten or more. CDR3 in amino acids: CASSMGRGAGQVTEAFF. DNA for the CDR3: TGTGCCAGTAGTATGGGGAGGGGCGCGGGACAGGTGACTGAAGCTTTCTTT. The chain links TRBV19 to TRBJ1-1, with 8 bases that match TRBD1. J lost 5 bases, V lost 3 bases, and 14 bases had no gene match. Germline V gene sequence: CDR1 LNHDA, CDR2 SQIVND (reference sequence). This CDR3 has 17 residues.